This TCR beta chain originates from a study of T cell responses to AZD1222 COVID-19 vaccine. Points on this clone: What it binds is unknown.

CDR1 is SGHNT, CDR2 YYREEE, per germline (reference sequence). The CDR3 runs 14 residues. Germline trimming cut 7 bases from V and 3 bases from J; bases unmatched to any gene: 4. Overall study results and limits: The repertoires were collected only after the peak T cell response. Spike was spanned by vaccine-associated CD4 TCRs, which were dominant at 160-218 and 743-854. Donors were mostly white British, more females; clonal diversity possibly underestimated.

Only in-frame clones appear in the TCRdb table, and some are missing; sequencing was by immunoSEQ multiplex PCR. Of about 110,000 clones detected, around 93% appear once; the ten largest clones hold 2.9%. It was second doses at about 4 or about 12 weeks that were pooled. The receptor comes from an adult who received the AZD1222 COVID-19 vaccine. The chain is built from TRBV5-4 and TRBJ2-3; 11 nucleotides align to TRBD2. The sample was peripheral blood, taken 28 days after the second AZD1222 dose. For the CDR3, the DNA is TGTGCCAGCTCCGCTAGCGGGGGGACAGATACGCAGTATTTT. As protein: CASSASGGTDTQYF.